Listed below are T cell receptor beta chains from one sample, sequenced in a study of blood T cell repertoires in COVID-19. Clones were read by immunoSEQ multiplex PCR, and TCRdb kept only the in-frame ones, dropping some. This sample has 70,000 to 95,000 clones, with around 89% found just once. The source material was peripheral blood. All receptors derive from a man in his 70s with active or convalescent COVID-19. Both conserved end residues are part of each CDR3. Fields, in order: CDR3 DNA, CDR3 protein, D gene, V gene, J gene, clone size. A D gene is named only where the DNA matches it firmly. Rows give clone size only sometimes, using once, few, many, or a class for an expanded clone.

cdr3_nt: TGTGCCAGCAGCTTGTGGCCCAGCGGAAGAAATTACAATGAGCAGTTCTTC
cdr3_aa: CASSLWPSGRNYNEQFF
d_call: .
v_call: TRBV5-6
j_call: TRBJ2-1
clone_size: .

cdr3_nt: TGTGCCAGCTCACAGGGGGATAGCAATCAGCCCCAGCATTTT
cdr3_aa: CASSQGDSNQPQHF
d_call: .
v_call: TRBV18
j_call: TRBJ1-5
clone_size: .

cdr3_nt: TGTGCCAGCTCACCATCCGGCCATACCCCCTCAGGGGAAGGGAGTGAAGCTTTCTTT
cdr3_aa: CASSPSGHTPSGEGSEAFF
d_call: .
v_call: TRBV18
j_call: TRBJ1-1
clone_size: .

cdr3_nt: TGTGCCAGCAGCCGCCTTAGCCGACCCTACGAGCAGTACTTC
cdr3_aa: CASSRLSRPYEQYF
d_call: .
v_call: TRBV13
j_call: TRBJ2-7
clone_size: once

cdr3_nt: TGTGCCAGCAGCTTGGTGACTGGAGGGATCTCCTACGAGCAGTACTTC
cdr3_aa: CASSLVTGGISYEQYF
d_call: .
v_call: TRBV5-8
j_call: TRBJ2-7
clone_size: .

cdr3_nt: TGTGCCAGCAGCCCACCCGGGACAGTCAACTTCTATGGCTACACCTTC
cdr3_aa: CASSPPGTVNFYGYTF
d_call: TRBD1
v_call: TRBV28
j_call: TRBJ1-2
clone_size: few

cdr3_nt: TGTGCCAGTAGTATCGCAGGGCGTATCACCTTC
cdr3_aa: CASSIAGRITF
d_call: .
v_call: TRBV19
j_call: TRBJ1-2
clone_size: .

cdr3_nt: TGCAGCGTAGGGACAGGGCTGGGTGGCTACACCTTC
cdr3_aa: CSVGTGLGGYTF
d_call: TRBD1
v_call: TRBV29-1
j_call: TRBJ1-2
clone_size: .

cdr3_nt: TGTGCCCCTCAACCGCGAAACTCTGGAAACACCATATATTTT
cdr3_aa: CAPQPRNSGNTIYF
d_call: .
v_call: TRBV11-3
j_call: TRBJ1-3
clone_size: .

cdr3_nt: TGTGCCAGCAGCGATGGACTAGCGGGAGGGCCAGGGTACAATGAGCAGTTCTTC
cdr3_aa: CASSDGLAGGPGYNEQFF
d_call: TRBD2
v_call: TRBV5-6
j_call: TRBJ2-1
clone_size: .

cdr3_nt: TGTGCCAGCAGTTTAAACTGGAGAGGGTGGGCAGATACGCAGTATTTT
cdr3_aa: CASSLNWRGWADTQYF
d_call: .
v_call: TRBV5-5
j_call: TRBJ2-3
clone_size: .

cdr3_nt: TGCGCCAGCAGCTCCTGGTCCAGGGCCTCTAACTATGGCTACACCTTC
cdr3_aa: CASSSWSRASNYGYTF
d_call: .
v_call: TRBV5-1
j_call: TRBJ1-2
clone_size: .

cdr3_nt: TGTGCCAGCCAAAAGGGGAGGGGACGAACCGGGGAGCTGTTTTTT
cdr3_aa: CASQKGRGRTGELFF
d_call: TRBD2
v_call: TRBV9
j_call: TRBJ2-2
clone_size: .

cdr3_nt: TGTGCCAGCAGCCAGGGGGGAACAGATACGCAGTATTTT
cdr3_aa: CASSQGGTDTQYF
d_call: .
v_call: TRBV16
j_call: TRBJ2-3
clone_size: .

cdr3_nt: TGTGCCACCAGCAGCCCTTTGGGGCTGGAGGGTAATGAAAAACTGTTTTTT
cdr3_aa: CATSSPLGLEGNEKLFF
d_call: .
v_call: TRBV15
j_call: TRBJ1-4
clone_size: .

cdr3_nt: TGTGCCAGCAGTTTAGGAGGGGTCTACGAGCAGTACTTC
cdr3_aa: CASSLGGVYEQYF
d_call: .
v_call: TRBV28
j_call: TRBJ2-7
clone_size: .

cdr3_nt: TGTGCCAGCAGGGGGACAGGGGGCAATCAGCCCCAGCATTTT
cdr3_aa: CASRGTGGNQPQHF
d_call: TRBD1
v_call: TRBV6-5
j_call: TRBJ1-5
clone_size: .

cdr3_nt: TGTGCCATCAGTGATGCGGGAGGTACGGGAGAGCAGTACTTC
cdr3_aa: CAISDAGGTGEQYF
d_call: TRBD2
v_call: TRBV10-3
j_call: TRBJ2-7
clone_size: .

cdr3_nt: TGTGCCAGCAGACTTCTGGGACAGCTATCCTACGAGCAGTACTTC
cdr3_aa: CASRLLGQLSYEQYF
d_call: TRBD1
v_call: TRBV27
j_call: TRBJ2-7
clone_size: .

cdr3_nt: TGTGCCAGCAGCTCCACAGGGGGTTTGTACAATGAGCAGTTCTTC
cdr3_aa: CASSSTGGLYNEQFF
d_call: TRBD1
v_call: TRBV7-2
j_call: TRBJ2-1
clone_size: .

cdr3_nt: TGTGCCAGCAGTCCCCCGGGAGAGGTCTTCCACGAGCAGTACTTC
cdr3_aa: CASSPPGEVFHEQYF
d_call: .
v_call: TRBV4-2
j_call: TRBJ2-7
clone_size: once

cdr3_nt: TGTGCCAGCAGCCCCTCCCGGGCCGGGGAGCTGTTTTTT
cdr3_aa: CASSPSRAGELFF
d_call: .
v_call: TRBV3-1/TRBV3-2
j_call: TRBJ2-2
clone_size: .

cdr3_nt: TGTGCCAGCAGTTTAGGGGGCCTGGGCACTGAAGCTTTCTTT
cdr3_aa: CASSLGGLGTEAFF
d_call: .
v_call: TRBV28
j_call: TRBJ1-1
clone_size: .

cdr3_nt: TGTGCCAGCAGTTTATATTCAGACACTGAAGCTTTCTTT
cdr3_aa: CASSLYSDTEAFF
d_call: .
v_call: TRBV27
j_call: TRBJ1-1
clone_size: once

cdr3_nt: TGTGCCAGCAGTGAATCTCTCGGGACAGGGTTAGTCGGGGAGCTGTTTTTT
cdr3_aa: CASSESLGTGLVGELFF
d_call: TRBD1
v_call: TRBV25-1
j_call: TRBJ2-2
clone_size: .

cdr3_nt: TGTGCCAGCAGTCCCTCCCCCGGGACTCATTTCTCCTATGGCTACACCTTC
cdr3_aa: CASSPSPGTHFSYGYTF
d_call: .
v_call: TRBV6-6
j_call: TRBJ1-2
clone_size: few

cdr3_nt: TGCGCCAGCAGCTTGCAGGGGCTGGACACTGAAGCTTTCTTT
cdr3_aa: CASSLQGLDTEAFF
d_call: .
v_call: TRBV5-1
j_call: TRBJ1-1
clone_size: .